Listed below are T cell receptor beta chains from one sample, sequenced in a study of blood T cell repertoires in COVID-19. Data came from immunoSEQ multiplex PCR; TCRdb stores just in-frame clones and leaves some out. The data show a few hundred thousand clones, with about 90% seen just once and approximately 6.5% held by the top ten. Sequencing was done on a sample of peripheral blood. These receptors all stem from a man between 18 and 35 years old who had recovered from COVID-19. CDR3s include the opening cysteine and the closing phenylalanine or tryptophan. A D gene is named only where the DNA matches it firmly. Rows give clone size only sometimes, using once, few, many, or a class for an expanded clone.

v_call	clone_size	j_call	d_call	cdr3_nt	cdr3_aa
TRBV9	-	TRBJ1-2	TRBD1	TGTGCCAGCAGCTTCACCACAGGGGGCGCTAGTTTCTATGGCTACACCTTC	CASSFTTGGASFYGYTF
TRBV2	-	TRBJ1-5	-	TGTGCCAGCAGTGTATACAGGTCAAGCAATCAGCCCCAGCATTTT	CASSVYRSSNQPQHF
TRBV7-8	-	TRBJ2-1	TRBD2	TGTGCCAGCAGCCCCGGCGGGCGGGGGTACAATGAGCAGTTCTTC	CASSPGGRGYNEQFF
TRBV11-2	-	TRBJ2-1	-	TGTGCCAGCAGCTCAGAGGTGGCGGGAAACAATGAGCAGTTCTTC	CASSSEVAGNNEQFF
TRBV28	-	TRBJ1-6	TRBD1	TGTGCCAGCAGTTCGGCCGGGACAGGGGATTCACCCCTCCACTTT	CASSSAGTGDSPLHF
TRBV28	-	TRBJ2-1	TRBD2	TGTGCCAGCAGTTTGCAGATAGCGGGGGATTCTTCGGGGCAGTTCTTC	CASSLQIAGDSSGQFF
TRBV9	-	TRBJ2-1	-	TGTGCCAGCAGCGCCAGGGGGGACTCTGTAAATGAGCAGTTCTTC	CASSARGDSVNEQFF
TRBV7-3	-	TRBJ2-2	-	TGTGCCAGCAGCTTAGTTGGCCTAAACAGCGGGGAGCTGTTTTTT	CASSLVGLNSGELFF
TRBV7-9	-	TRBJ1-5	-	TGTGCCAGCAGCTTATCAGGAGGAAATCAGCCCCAGCATTTT	CASSLSGGNQPQHF
TRBV5-1	-	TRBJ2-3	TRBD2	TGCGCCAGCAGCACCGCCGGCGGGGGGACAGATACGCAGTATTTT	CASSTAGGGTDTQYF
TRBV19	-	TRBJ2-7	-	TGTGCCAGTAGTGGTTTCGCCGGGACACTCTACGAGCAGTACTTC	CASSGFAGTLYEQYF
TRBV5-1	-	TRBJ2-7	-	TGCGCCAGCAGCTTGGAGGAGGGCAGGGTTGACGAGCAGTACTTC	CASSLEEGRVDEQYF
TRBV29-1	-	TRBJ1-5	-	TGCAGCGTTGGGTTCGGGAATAGCAATCAGCCCCAGCATTTT	CSVGFGNSNQPQHF
TRBV4-3	-	TRBJ2-7	-	TGCGCCAGCAGCCAAGATATGACACCTGGATGGTACGAGCAGTACTTC	CASSQDMTPGWYEQYF
TRBV14	once	TRBJ2-7	-	TGTGCCAGCAGCCAAGTTGGGACAAAGGGCGAGCAGTACTTC	CASSQVGTKGEQYF
TRBV30	-	TRBJ1-1	TRBD1	TGTGCCTGGAGTGGGACAGGCTTGAACACTGAAGCTTTCTTT	CAWSGTGLNTEAFF
TRBV27	-	TRBJ1-5	-	TGTGCCAGCAGTTTGCAGGGAAGCAATCAGCCCCAGCATTTT	CASSLQGSNQPQHF
TRBV5-1	-	TRBJ2-2	TRBD1	TGCGCCAGCAGCTTCCCGACAGGGGACACCGGGGAGCTGTTTTTT	CASSFPTGDTGELFF
TRBV24-1	-	TRBJ2-3	-	TGTGCCACCAGTGGCAGGGGCACAGATACGCAGTATTTT	CATSGRGTDTQYF
TRBV11-1	once	TRBJ2-2	TRBD1	TGTGCCAGCAGCTCCCGACAGGGTAACACCGGGGAGCTGTTTTTT	CASSSRQGNTGELFF
TRBV19	-	TRBJ2-7	-	TGTGCCAGTAGTATAGCCCCCAGCGAGCAGTACTTC	CASSIAPSEQYF
TRBV7-9	-	TRBJ2-1	TRBD2	TGTGCCAGCAGCTTAAGCGCTAGCGGGCTCAATGAGCAGTTCTTC	CASSLSASGLNEQFF
TRBV29-1	-	TRBJ2-2	-	TGCAGCGTTGGGTCCCAGGCTCCGAACACCGGGGAGCTGTTTTTT	CSVGSQAPNTGELFF
TRBV6-4	-	TRBJ1-1	-	TGTGCCAGCAGCACACAGGTGGGCACTGAAGCTTTCTTT	CASSTQVGTEAFF
TRBV20-1	-	TRBJ2-3	TRBD2	TGCAGTGCTAGTCGGACTAGCGGGAGACGCACAGATACGCAGTATTTT	CSASRTSGRRTDTQYF
TRBV10-1	-	TRBJ1-1	TRBD1	TGCGCCAGCAGTGAGAATCGACAGGGTGAAGCTTTCTTT	CASSENRQGEAFF
TRBV5-1	-	TRBJ1-2	TRBD1	TGCGCCAGCAGCTCGCCCGGGACAGAGACCTGGGACTATGGCTACACCTTC	CASSSPGTETWDYGYTF